These 22 T cell receptor beta chains came from one sample sequenced in a study of T cell repertoires in cytomegalovirus infection. The antigens of these receptors remain unknown. From the reads, TCRdb called clonotypes with MiXCR, one entry per CDR3 protein. This sample carries 250,000 to 400,000 distinct CDR3 sequences, 25% of them seen once, and the ten largest clones take 13%. Sequencing used cultured PBMCs, obtained from culture after CMV antigen stimulation. These receptors all come from a human donor in good health (CMV status not recorded). Some clones in this sample may be carry-over from other donors' samples.

V usage is TRBV7-8 and J usage is TRBJ2-5, with TRBD1 as a possible D gene (6 bases). The V and J ends lost 6 bases and 2 bases respectively, with 19 bases between them. This CDR3 spans 16 amino acids. CDR1 and CDR2 from the germline V gene are SGHVS and FQNEAQ. The CDR3 DNA reads TGTGCCAGCAGTCCAGGGGCGCCCACGATGCAAGAGACCCAGTACTTC. Encoded protein: CASSPGAPTMQETQYF.

The chain couples TRBV6-5 to TRBJ1-6; 8 bases are shared with TRBD1. The CDR3 covers 14 residues. Per germline, CDR1 MNHEY and CDR2 SVGAGI. Trimming cost V 8 bases and J 10 bases; bases outside gene matches: 10. CDR3 in amino acids: CASRDRPWASPLHF. Here the CDR3 DNA reads TGTGCCAGCCGGGACAGGCCATGGGCCTCACCCCTCCACTTT.

The J gene is TRBJ2-3, the V gene TRBV11-2, with D unclear. V gave up 0 bases and J gave up 3 bases, with 13 bases separating them. Germline V gene sequence: CDR1 SGHAT, CDR2 FQNNGV. The CDR3 has 16 amino acids. In nucleotides, the CDR3 is TGTGCCAGCAGCTTAGACTTCTGGAGAGAGACAGATACGCAGTATTTT. Translated, it gives CASSLDFWRETDTQYF. The full variable domain, with the rest looked up from reference TRBV11-2 and TRBJ2-3, is EAGVAQSPRYKIIEKRQSVAFWCNPISGHATLYWYQQILGQGPKLLIQFQNNGVVDDSQLPKDRFSAERLKGVDSTLKIQPAKLEDSAVYLCASSLDFWRETDTQYFGPGTRLTVL.

V and J are TRBV30 and TRBJ1-3; D not resolved. This CDR3 has 13 residues. Germline lookup yields CDR1 GTSNPN and CDR2 SVGIG (reference sequence). Trimming pared 5 bases from V and 1 base from J, leaving 9 bases between. This CDR3 reads CAWDTQSGNTIYF. CDR3 nucleotides: TGTGCCTGGGACACCCAGTCTGGAAACACCATATATTTT.

This chain links TRBV7-3 with TRBJ2-2; 9 bases align to TRBD2. CDR1 and CDR2 from the germline V gene are SGHTA and FQGTGA. The junction had 11 bases not matched to a gene; V was cut back by 4 bases and J by 5 bases. The CDR3 sequence is 17 residues long. CDR3 sequence reads: CASSSLRGLARTGELFF. The CDR3 DNA is TGTGCCAGCAGCTCCCTCCGAGGACTAGCGAGGACCGGGGAGCTGTTTTTT.

DNA of the CDR3: TGCGCCAGCAGCTTGGCCGTTGTAAGTCGGGGAGTCTGGGATACGCAGTATTTT. Translating it yields CASSLAVVSRGVWDTQYF. The V and J genes are TRBV5-1 and TRBJ2-3; D might be TRBD2 (5 bases). With 0 bases removed from V and 6 bases from J, the gap between germline ends came to 23 bases. Germline lookup yields CDR1 SGHRS and CDR2 YFSETQ. This CDR3 has 18 residues.

The chain employs TRBV6-1 and TRBJ2-3, with 9 bases identical to TRBD1. Germline V gives CDR1 MNHNS, CDR2 SASEGT. The CDR3 loop spans 14 amino acids. The V segment lost 7 bases and the J segment 4 bases; nucleotides outside the gene matches: 6. CDR3 residues: CASNRDRAADTQYF. As DNA, the CDR3 is TGTGCCAGCAACCGGGACAGGGCCGCAGATACGCAGTATTTT.

V and J are TRBV2 and TRBJ2-2, with 12 nucleotides matching TRBD1. The CDR3 is 17 amino acids. V trimming: 1 base; J trimming: 7 bases; junction bases outside the gene matches: 7. CDR1 and CDR2 from the germline V gene are SNHLY and FYNNEI. This chain's CDR3 is CASSEGAGTGGIGELFF. CDR3 nucleotides: TGTGCCAGCAGTGAAGGGGCCGGGACAGGGGGCATCGGGGAGCTGTTTTTT.

This clonotype came up many times. The chain recombines TRBV7-2 with TRBJ2-7; 10 positions match TRBD2. With V trimmed by 10 bases and J by 1 base, 1 base remained unmatched. Germline V gene lookup returns CDR1 SGHTA and CDR2 FQGNSA. CDR3 size: 12 residues. CDR3 coding DNA: TGTGCCATACTAGCGGGGTCCTACGAGCAGTACTTC. Protein: CAILAGSYEQYF.

The chain has TRBV10-2 and TRBJ2-7, with D perhaps TRBD1 or TRBD2 (5 bases each). This CDR3 region has 13 residues. Looked up from germline, CDR1 is WSHSY and CDR2 is SAAADI. Deletions cut 7 bases from V and 3 bases from J, with 13 bases between. CDR3 nucleotides: TGCGCCAGCATGACGGGACGGGGCTACGAGCAGTACTTC. Translating gives CASMTGRGYEQYF.

This clonotype has more than one count but fewer than ten. The chain joins TRBV6-2 or TRBV6-3 to TRBJ1-5; TRBD1 agrees at 7 bases. V lost 6 bases and J lost 2; bases outside the gene matches: 7. This CDR3 region has 15 residues. Per germline, CDR1 MNHEY and CDR2 SVGEGT. This chain's CDR3 is CASRITGVRNQPQHF. CDR3 DNA: TGTGCCAGCAGAATCACAGGGGTCCGCAATCAGCCCCAGCATTTT.

This clonotype was seen at least ten times. V gene TRBV12-3 or TRBV12-4 combines with J gene TRBJ1-5, with 8 bases matching TRBD1. CDR3 length equals 14 residues. Trimming at V came to 5 bases and at J to 5 bases, leaving 5 bases not matched to a gene. The CDR3 DNA follows: TGTGCCAGCAGTCCCTTGACAGGGGATCAGCCCCAGCATTTT. Its protein product is CASSPLTGDQPQHF.

This clonotype has a handful of counts. The V call is TRBV19, the J call TRBJ2-1; the match to TRBD2 covers 8 bases. Germline trimming cut 7 bases from V and 5 bases from J; bases unmatched to any gene: 4. Germline lookup yields CDR1 LNHDA and CDR2 SQIVND (reference sequence). This CDR3 comprises 13 residues. The CDR3 sequence is CASNGRAHNEQFF. The CDR3 nucleotides are TGTGCCAGTAACGGGAGGGCCCACAATGAGCAGTTCTTC.

There are a few counts of this clonotype. V gene TRBV12-5 combines with J gene TRBJ1-1; D uncertain. CDR3 length equals 16 residues. The V end lost 0 bases, the J end lost 1 base, and 12 bases lay between the germline ends. The germline CDR1 and CDR2 sequences are LGHNT and FRNRAP. CDR3 nucleotides: TGTGCTAGTGGTTTGGTAATGGGCGAGGGGAACACTGAAGCTTTCTTT. Translation gives CASGLVMGEGNTEAFF.

The chain employs TRBV12-3 or TRBV12-4 and TRBJ2-2, with D perhaps matching TRBD2 (5 bases). V was trimmed by 6 bases and J by 6 bases, leaving 20 bases between them. The CDR3 covers 16 residues. The CDR3 DNA reads TGTGCCAGCAGCCCTCTCCCCGGACTGGGATCCGGGGAGCTGTTTTTT. Encoded protein: CASSPLPGLGSGELFF.

In this sample, this clonotype turned up many times. This sequence joins TRBV7-2 and TRBJ2-4; either TRBD1 or TRBD2 may fit D (5 bases each). Germline values: CDR1 SGHTA, CDR2 FQGNSA. The V end lost 6 bases, the J end lost 1 base, and 13 bases lay between the germline ends. The CDR3 contains 15 residues. CDR3 coding DNA: TGTGCCAGCAGGCCCTCTGGGGACGCCAAAAACATTCAGTACTTC. Encoded protein: CASRPSGDAKNIQYF. The full variable domain, rest sourced from reference TRBV7-2 and TRBJ2-4, is GAGVSQSPSNKVTEKGKDVELRCDPISGHTALYWYRQSLGQGLEFLIYFQGNSAPDKSGLPSDRFSAERTGGSVSTLTIQRTQQEDSAVYLCASRPSGDAKNIQYFGAGTRLSVL.

This clonotype was counted only a few times. The rearrangement links TRBV7-2 to TRBJ2-1, with unresolved D. CDR3 length: 14 residues. Per the germline V gene, CDR1 is SGHTA and CDR2 is FQGNSA. V dropped 5 bases and J dropped 12 bases, with 20 bases sitting between them. CDR3 in DNA: TGTGCCAGCAGCCCCGCCCACGGACCCGCTTTGCAGTTCTTC. Protein: CASSPAHGPALQFF.

This clonotype was counted a few times. The rearrangement joins TRBV20-1 to TRBJ1-4; D uncertain. Germline lookup yields CDR1 DFQATT and CDR2 SNEGSKA (reference sequence). The CDR3 contains 12 residues. The V gene lost 1 base and the J gene lost 7 bases, with 7 bases spanning the gap. The chain's CDR3 is CSARGPGEKLFF. The DNA of the CDR3 is TGCAGTGCTAGAGGACCAGGTGAAAAACTGTTTTTT.

The rearrangement joins TRBV27 to TRBJ2-7, with 9 positions matching TRBD1. Germline CDR1 reads MNHEY; CDR2 reads SMNVEV (reference sequence). V dropped 5 bases and J dropped 6; count of bases not matched to a gene: 11. This CDR3 has 15 residues. The CDR3 spells CASSPGQGRSGEQYV. CDR3 nucleotides: TGTGCCAGCAGTCCGGGACAGGGCCGGTCAGGCGAGCAGTACGTC.

This clonotype was recorded many times. The rearrangement uses TRBV7-2 and TRBJ2-2, with 7 bases lining up with TRBD2. CDR1 is SGHTA, CDR2 FQGNSA, per germline. CDR3 length equals 15 residues. V lost 1 base, J lost 5 bases, and 4 bases stayed unmatched. CDR3 protein: CASSLVTSETGELFF. As DNA, the CDR3 is TGTGCCAGCAGCTTAGTTACTAGCGAAACCGGGGAGCTGTTTTTT.

The chain carries TRBV12-3 or TRBV12-4 and TRBJ2-1; the D is unclear. V lost 8 bases and J lost 7, with 12 bases in between. The CDR3 length is 12 residues. The chain's CDR3 is CASLGGKNEQFF. CDR3 bases: TGTGCCAGCTTAGGTGGGAAGAATGAGCAGTTCTTC.

The chain combines TRBV6-5 with TRBJ2-1; D is possibly TRBD1 or TRBD2 (5 bases each). The CDR3 covers 15 residues. The germline V and J ends were trimmed by 3 bases and 5 bases, with 14 bases remaining between them. The germline V gene has CDR1 MNHEY and CDR2 SVGAGI. CDR3 coding DNA: TGTGCCAGCAGTTATTACGGGGCCAGTAACAATGAGCAGTTCTTC. Translating it yields CASSYYGASNNEQFF.